This TCR beta chain was recorded in a study of shared clonotypes between healthy human individuals (dated by TCRdb to between 2020 and 2021). About the investigation overall: Two women and a few men aged 18 to 49 years were included in the cohort. For each donor, CD4 naive and CD4 memory were each run on three plates, CD8 naive on two plates, and CD8 memory on one plate. The study deeply sequenced blood TCR repertoires of about 5 healthy adults to estimate repertoire size and the extent of clonotype sharing between individuals. To increase sequencing depth and limit assay-specific biases, different laboratories used diverse techniques to prepare libraries and sequence TCR repertoires. Each donor's leukapheresis produced roughly between roughly 0.85 and 10 billion PBMCs. Study-wide conclusions, independent of this receptor: Sampling was restricted to blood, and TCR repertoires in tissue are likely to differ from TCR repertoires in blood. Sharing across several donors was observed for about 5% of naive CD4, 3.5% of naive CD8, over 2% of memory CD4, and around 0.42% of memory CD8 clonotypes. Larger estimated clonotype richness was generally found for naive subsets than for memory subsets. Compared with non-shared clonotypes, clonotypes shared by all four sorted-subset donors had higher generation probabilities. Based on pairwise subsampling, the degree of clonotype sharing among donors was expected to be affected by sequencing depth. The genetic and exposure-history diversity represented was limited by the small number of donors. Rarefaction of sorted-subset datasets indicated incomplete sequencing despite the large sequencing depth.

The germline ends are 15 bases apart after V is trimmed by 2 bases and J by 10 bases. Looking up the germline V gene yields CDR1 SGHDT and CDR2 YYEEEE. Measured from the cysteine to the phenylalanine, the CDR3 is 14 residues long. The read is trimmed to its CDR3 DNA, 42 bases read in frame from base 1. As to this clone: The clone's antigen remains unknown. One base away there is no much larger clone; base qualities are not given.

CD8 naive samples were CD45RO-negative cells positively selected for CCR7, giving a CD45RA+CCR7+ population that excluded TemRA cells. Donors were healthy HIV-negative adults with no recently reported acute infections or vaccinations. Every donor was a Caucasian adult residing in Nashville, Tennessee, USA. After blood collection by leukapheresis, PBMCs were isolated using Ficoll-Histopaque density gradient centrifugation and then cryopreserved in the vapor phase of liquid nitrogen. Analytical flow cytometry was used to check the purity and quantity of each magnetically sorted T cell population. Each sorted fraction had its genomic DNA isolated and then quantified by UV absorbance on a Nanodrop 2000c. TCR CDR3 regions were amplified from genomic DNA by multiplex PCR using the deep immunoSEQ assay. Extracted genomic DNA from each cell subset was distributed evenly across all wells of several immunoSEQ 96-well plates, and each plate was treated as a replicate. Each replicate PCR for sorted subsets received about 0.2 ug genomic DNA, equal to roughly 29,000 T cell genomes. The purified libraries were quantified using a Qubit 3.0 fluorometer, sized with a Bioanalyzer 2100, and then quantified again using the KAPA Library Quantification kit. Every immunoSEQ 96-well plate was sequenced on a separate single-read 150-cycle Illumina NextSeq 550 flow cell. The original pipeline was this. The immunoSEQ output contained only junctional sequences without quality scores, so filtering could not match that applied to full-length reads. To assign V/J genes and CDR3, sequences were annotated using PyIR, a Python wrapper for IgBLAST v1.9, with IMGT germline references. Any read was removed if the V/J assignment was weak (E-value above 1e-6), the CDR3 was missing, or the read contained stop codons, out-of-frame junctions, or ambiguous translated residues. A V3J clonotype was defined by an identical inferred V gene, J gene, and CDR3 amino acid sequence. Percentage overlap between repertoires was computed as shared unique clonotypes divided by the size of the smaller repertoire. RTK rarefaction, the Chao1 estimator, and Recon v2.1 estimates of unobserved clonotypes were used to assess repertoire richness. Generation probabilities for all TCRbeta clonotypes obtained by the gDNA method from a handful of donors were computed using OLGA. TCRdb provides this immuneACCESS table in a form limited to in-frame rearrangements. Some clones are lacking; in checked studies, under half of them reflect an unresolved V gene, and why the rest are absent is not known. That table supplies the V and J calls and clone size; D and trimming were determined from the DNA. The sample table lists 2 million to 2.5 million clones, approximately 94% of them with a count of one. About 1.1% of the sample is in the top ten clones.

This TCR was sampled from a man aged 18 to 30 in good health. The chain is assembled from TRBV5-6 and TRBJ1-4, with the D segment identity uncertain. The sample comprised naive CD8+ T cells sorted from blood. This specimen's cell subset or site label, per the study, means: CD45RA+CCR7+. The DNA reads TGTGCCAGCAGCTTTGTGGTTCAGGAGGGAAAACTGTTTTTT. Its translation reads: CASSFVVQEGKLFF.